The present entry profiles one T cell receptor beta chain with its context. Through Arm-PCR of CDR3 regions and iRepertoire HTBI primers, TCR beta libraries were built. In the study's own analysis: Analysis of the samples identified 50 to 65 TRBV and 14 TRBJ segments. MiXCR, run by TCRdb on the multiplex PCR reads, gives a single entry per CDR3 protein. The V and J calls were determined by TCRdb, not by the authors. The data show 300,000 to 400,000 distinct CDR3 sequences, 18% seen once. This CDR3 is 14 amino acids long. Looked up from germline, CDR1 is GTSNPN and CDR2 is SVGIG (reference sequence). V was pared by 3 bases and J by 5 bases, with 16 bases between. Stated time point: newly diagnosed GD, antithyroid drugs for less than 3 months. From RNA extracted from PBMCs, the TCR library was made. Collection of peripheral blood (about 8.8 milliliters) was done using EDTA tubes. The data originate from a study of regulatory T cells in long-lasting Graves disease.

The sequence came from a female donor with Graves disease. This chain uses TRBV30 with TRBJ1-2, with TRBD1 as a possible D gene (6 bases). Sequenced material: peripheral blood mononuclear cells (PBMCs), taken at new diagnosis, from a patient treated with antithyroid drugs. In DNA, the CDR3 is TGTGCCTGGAGCCCAGGGGCAGGGACTTATGGCTACACCTTC. Residues: CAWSPGAGTYGYTF.